This TCR beta chain came from a study of blood T cell repertoires in COVID-19. Study summary: Italy, Spain and the United States were the sources of the convalescent and acute COVID-19 samples. PBMCs, B-cell-depleted T cells, or T cells provided the cDNA or gDNA that made up the material.

The CDR3 sequence is 13 residues long. Trimming left V 4 bases short and J 1 base short, with 7 bases between. CDR1 and CDR2 (germline): SGHNT, YENEEA. Original handling: Counts of nucleated cells, estimated from reference gene primer amplification, were obtained. Produced via immunoSEQ multiplex PCR; TCRdb's table is partial and in-frame only. V and J calls and clone size are those listed in that table; D and trimming were worked out from the DNA. The sample has about 130,000 clones; roughly 84% are singletons. The J gene is TRBJ1-1, the V gene TRBV11-3, with D tentatively TRBD1 (5 bases). The TCR sequence derives from a woman in her twenties or thirties who had recovered from COVID-19. Sequenced input: peripheral blood. CDR3 nucleotide sequence: TGTGCCAGCAGCTCGGGGGGGAACACTGAAGCTTTCTTT. Protein sequence: CASSSGGNTEAFF. The whole variable domain, filled in from reference TRBV11-3 and TRBJ1-1, reads EAGVVQSPRYKIIEKKQPVAFWCNPISGHNTLYWYLQNLGQGPELLIRYENEEAVDDSQLPKDRFSAERLKGVDSTLKIQPAELGDSAVYLCASSSGGNTEAFFGQGTRLTVV.